One T cell receptor beta chain is described in this entry. Its antigen is unknown. No base quality information exists; no much larger clone differs at one position. Interpreted using the paper, the time point label stands for: about 28 days (+/-7) after the second vaccine dose. AZD1222 recipients whose second dose came at about 4 weeks and those whose second dose came at about 12 weeks were combined into one group, since spike-specific TCR depth and breadth did not differ between the two schedules. The vaccinee samples were drawn from two UK trials, COV001 and COV002, one of which was a single-blind randomized controlled phase 2/3 trial testing AZD1222 (ChAdOx1 nCoV-19) in healthy adults. Trial participant PBMC samples were collected at day 0 and day 28 after the second dose for TCRbeta chain sequencing. V sheds 6 bases and J sheds 8 bases, leaving 16 bases between their ends. From the cysteine through the phenylalanine, the CDR3 covers 13 amino acids. Only the CDR3 DNA stays, 39 bases, in frame from base 1. The germline V gene specifies MDHEN as CDR1 and SYDVKM as CDR2.

This sample was taken from a study of T cell responses to AZD1222 COVID-19 vaccine (TCRdb year 2021). Regarding the study in general: A total of 233 trial participants underwent TCR sequencing, of whom under 220 had received two doses of AZD1222 and 26 had received two doses of the MenACWY control vaccine. Trial participants were enrolled into age subgroups of 18-55, 56-69 and 70-plus years, which contained about 150, 28 and 57 TCR-sequenced participants, respectively.

Beyond this particular receptor, the publication reports: Conclusions about previously exposed vaccinees are limited because only a handful of AZD1222 recipients were SARS-CoV-2 seropositive at baseline. A significant rise in spike-specific TCR breadth and depth was observed after two AZD1222 doses relative to day 0 and relative to MenACWY recipients. No day 14 peak-response samples were available, so repertoires were characterized only after the peak T cell response. Most participants were white British and females outnumbered males, and the authors suggested that clonal diversity may have been underestimated. In the small 56-69-year group, the increase in depth fell short of significance, most likely because of low power. Reportedly, close to half of the unique spike-specific TCRs recognized epitopes lying outside the regions that are mutated in the B.1.351 and B.1.1.7 variants. The whole spike protein was spanned by vaccine-associated CD4 TCRs, and dominant responses were seen in regions 160-218 and 743-854.

The CDR3 regions of human TCRbeta chains were analyzed by immunosequencing. Under the source paper's analysis protocol: TCRs in the repertoires were matched against a reference library of SARS-CoV-2-specific TCRs that had been generated with the MIRA antigen-specificity platform. Breadth was defined as the fraction of unique TCRs that were SARS-CoV-2-associated, and depth was defined as the fraction of total T cells that were SARS-CoV-2-associated. Using the MIRA data, each spike-specific TCR was assigned both to the spike region to which the TCR was reactive and to a CD4 or CD8 class. Log10-transformed breadth and depth values were compared by one-way ANOVA with Sidak's multiple comparisons tests. TCRdb took over this immuneACCESS table, retaining in-frame rearrangements with V and J assigned. Such tables are incomplete; in checked studies, under half of the missing clones stem from an unresolved V gene, and the remainder is unexplained. V, J and clone size reflect that table, while D and trimming were determined from the DNA. Across this sample there are approximately 150,000 clones, with approximately 94% seen only once. 5.1% of the sample is in the top ten clones.

The source was peripheral blood, collected 28 days after the second AZD1222 dose. The rearrangement joined TRBV28 to TRBJ1-2, with the D gene not clear enough to name. The source is an adult who received the AZD1222 COVID-19 vaccine. The CDR3: CASSPRTSGGYTF. The DNA reads as follows: TGTGCCAGCAGCCCCCGCACATCGGGCGGCTACACCTTC.